The 23 T cell receptor beta chains in this list originate from one sample, sequenced in a study of shared clonotypes between healthy human individuals. Assay used: immunoSEQ multiplex PCR; TCRdb lists only in-frame clones, some missing. The repertoire consists of fewer than 1 million clones, with 96% occurring once and the leading ten covering less than 0.3%. Terminally differentiated effector memory CD45RA+ cells were excluded by CCR7 positive selection of CD45RO-negative cells. The sample consisted of naive CD8+ T cells sorted from blood. The receptors shown here come from a man aged 25-40 years in good health.

The chain couples TRBV6-5 to TRBJ2-5, with TRBD2 as a possible D gene (7 bases). CDR1 is MNHEY, CDR2 SVGAGI, per germline. Trimming shortened V by 1 base and J by 4 bases, and 16 bases separated the two germline ends. The CDR3 sequence is 16 residues long. The CDR3 DNA is TGTGCCAGCAGTTACTACAAGATGGGAGGGGGAGAGACCCAGTACTTC. The encoded protein is CASSYYKMGGGETQYF.

The genes are TRBV29-1 and TRBJ2-7; D unresolved. Per the germline V gene, CDR1 is SQVTM and CDR2 is ANQGSEA. The CDR3 runs 12 residues. V was cut by 2 bases and J by 6 bases, with 11 bases left in between. CDR3 in amino acids: CSVELSGLEQYF. The DNA for the CDR3 is TGCAGCGTTGAATTATCAGGCCTCGAGCAGTACTTC.

The genes are TRBV27 and TRBJ2-7; tentative D call: TRBD1 (5 bases). The V gene lost 8 bases and the J gene lost 0 bases, with 20 bases spanning the gap. The CDR3 has 16 residues. Per germline, CDR1 MNHEY and CDR2 SMNVEV (reference sequence). The CDR3 loop reads CASHPRTGKYSYEQYF. The CDR3 nucleotides are TGTGCCAGCCACCCCCGAACAGGCAAGTACTCCTACGAGCAGTACTTC.

For the CDR3, the DNA is TGTGCCAGCTTAGGGGATGGCTACACCTTC. Its protein is CASLGDGYTF. V is TRBV5-5 and J is TRBJ1-2, with a tentative D call TRBD1 (5 bases). Per germline, CDR1 SGHKS and CDR2 YYEKEE (reference sequence). The CDR3 runs to 10 residues. V was trimmed by 7 bases and J by 6 bases, leaving 7 bases between them.

This chain links TRBV7-9 with TRBJ2-7; the D call may be TRBD1 or TRBD2 (5 bases each). Germline V gene data show CDR1 as SEHNR and CDR2 as FQNEAQ (reference sequence). The germline V and J ends were trimmed by 6 bases and 3 bases, with 9 bases remaining between them. The length of the CDR3 is 12 residues. The CDR3 nucleotides are TGTGCCAGCAGGGGACCTCACTACGAGCAGTACTTC. Translation: CASRGPHYEQYF.

V gene TRBV29-1 combines with J gene TRBJ2-1; maybe TRBD1 (5 bases). The CDR3 is 15 amino acids. CDR1 is SQVTM and CDR2 is ANQGSEA in the germline V gene. V lost 7 bases to trimming and J lost 5 bases, with 21 bases between them. CDR3 in amino acids: CSAIGPGMLHNEQFF. The CDR3 nucleotides read TGCAGCGCCATTGGCCCAGGGATGCTGCACAATGAGCAGTTCTTC.

This clone was recorded only once. The V call is TRBV28, the J call TRBJ2-7, with no clear D. V was cut by 5 bases and J by 4 bases, with 9 bases left in between. The length of the CDR3 is 12 residues. Looked up from germline, CDR1 is MDHEN and CDR2 is SYDVKM. The CDR3 DNA sequence: TGTGCCAGCAGTCTCGGGTATTACGAGCAGTACTTC. Translation gives CASSLGYYEQYF.

This clone was observed once. This rearrangement joins TRBV7-8 to TRBJ1-5; D gene unclear. The CDR3 contains 17 residues. Germline values: CDR1 SGHVS, CDR2 FQNEAQ. The germline V and J ends were trimmed by 1 base and 5 bases, with 18 bases remaining between them. This CDR3 reads CASSLDPGLLRDQPQHF. CDR3 sequence (DNA): TGTGCCAGCAGCTTAGACCCAGGATTATTACGGGATCAGCCCCAGCATTTT.

The chain carries TRBV10-2 and TRBJ2-7, with 9 bases fitting TRBD2. V shed 6 bases and J 4 bases; nucleotides not matched to a gene: 13. This CDR3 is 16 amino acids long. Per the germline V gene, CDR1 is WSHSY and CDR2 is SAAADI. The CDR3 is CASSLPGGRALYEQYF. The DNA of the CDR3 is TGCGCCAGCAGCCTCCCTGGCGGGAGGGCCTTATACGAGCAGTACTTC.

The rearrangement links TRBV25-1 to TRBJ2-7; the D is unclear. Germline V CDR1 and CDR2: MGHDK, SYGVNS. Deletions cut 4 bases from V and 5 bases from J, with 21 bases between. The CDR3 runs to 16 residues. Written as DNA, the CDR3 is TGTGCCAGCAGTGGCCCAAAAAGGCGGAATAACGACGAGCAGTACTTC. Its translation is CASSGPKRRNNDEQYF.

The gene calls are TRBV7-8 and TRBJ1-2; a possible D gene is TRBD1 (5 bases). Trimming took off 5 bases at V and 8 bases at J, with 21 bases between the two ends. CDR1 and CDR2 from the germline V gene are SGHVS and FQNEAQ. The CDR3 loop spans 15 amino acids. The CDR3 DNA reads TGTGCCAGCAGCCCACTGTCGTGGCAGGGTCACGGCTACACCTTC. As protein: CASSPLSWQGHGYTF.

This clone was observed once. The rearrangement uses TRBV13 and TRBJ2-1, with 12 bases matching TRBD1. The V and J ends lost 5 bases and 2 bases, in that order; junction bases with no gene match: 4. The CDR3 runs 16 residues. CDR1 is PRHDT and CDR2 is FYEKMQ in the germline V gene (reference sequence). CDR3 sequence (DNA): TGTGCCAGCAGCGCCGGGACAGGGGGCCCCTACAATGAGCAGTTCTTC. Translating it yields CASSAGTGGPYNEQFF. The full variable domain, its missing parts supplied by reference TRBV13 and TRBJ2-1, is AAGVIQSPRHLIKEKRETATLKCYPIPRHDTVYWYQQGPGQDPQFLISFYEKMQSDKGSIPDRFSAQQFSDYHSELNMSSLELGDSALYFCASSAGTGGPYNEQFFGPGTRLTVL.

Comments on this clone: Additional DNA sequences in this sample encode the identical CDR3. The DNA for the CDR3 is TGTGCCAGTAGTATTTCAGATACGCAGTATTTT. Protein: CASSISDTQYF. The chain uses TRBV19 and TRBJ2-3, with D uncertain. Between the trimmed V and J ends, which lost 3 bases and 4 bases, there was a span of 2 bases. The CDR3 is 11 residues long. CDR1 is LNHDA and CDR2 is SQIVND in the germline V gene (reference sequence).

Concerning this clone itself: The sample carries other DNA sequences with the same CDR3. This chain joins TRBV27 and TRBJ1-1, with D hard to call. The germline V gene encodes CDR1 MNHEY and CDR2 SMNVEV (reference sequence). Between the trimmed V and J ends, which lost 2 bases and 1 base, there was a span of 5 bases. CDR3 length: 13 amino acids. CDR3 protein: CASSLGQNTEAFF. The CDR3 nucleotides are TGTGCCAGCAGTTTAGGGCAGAACACTGAAGCTTTCTTT.

The V gene is TRBV2, the J gene TRBJ2-3; D is unresolved. Germline CDR1 and CDR2: SNHLY and FYNNEI. The CDR3 runs 14 residues. Trimming shortened V by 2 bases and J by 6 bases, and 12 bases separated the two germline ends. The CDR3, as DNA: TGTGCCAGCAGTGAACCTATGCAGACCGATACGCAGTATTTT. It yields the protein CASSEPMQTDTQYF.

This chain joins TRBV6-1 and TRBJ1-2; a possible D gene is TRBD1 (6 bases). The V gene's germline CDR1 is MNHNS and CDR2 SASEGT. CDR3 size: 13 residues. Trimming stripped 4 bases from V and 3 bases from J, with 9 bases between. The CDR3 DNA is TGTGCCAGCAGTGGGGACACGTACTATGGCTACACCTTC. Translation gives CASSGDTYYGYTF.

The chain is built from TRBV19 and TRBJ2-1, with D unclear. The CDR3 is made up of 15 amino acids. The germline V gene encodes CDR1 LNHDA and CDR2 SQIVND (reference sequence). Trimming pared 6 bases from V and 0 bases from J, leaving 12 bases between. The CDR3 reads CASRISLHSYNEQFF. DNA of the CDR3: TGTGCCAGTAGAATAAGCCTGCACTCCTACAATGAGCAGTTCTTC.

The chain uses TRBV11-2 and TRBJ2-7, with TRBD2 identical over 10 bases. The V segment lost 4 bases and the J segment 10 bases; nucleotides outside the gene matches: 16. The CDR3 runs 16 residues. Germline-derived CDR1 and CDR2 are SGHAT and FQNNGV. As DNA, the CDR3 is TGTGCCAGCAGCTCAATCGGGGGCCTAGCGGGAGTAGAACAGTACTTC. This sequence encodes CASSSIGGLAGVEQYF. Looking up the rest from reference TRBV11-2 and TRBJ2-7 gives the full variable domain: EAGVAQSPRYKIIEKRQSVAFWCNPISGHATLYWYQQILGQGPKLLIQFQNNGVVDDSQLPKDRFSAERLKGVDSTLKIQPAKLEDSAVYLCASSSIGGLAGVEQYFGPGTRLTVT.

This chain connects TRBV5-1 to TRBJ1-1, with D hard to call. Germline V gives CDR1 SGHRS, CDR2 YFSETQ. The length of the CDR3 is 15 residues. Trimming left V 0 bases short and J 2 bases short, with 11 bases between. The CDR3 loop reads CASSLGEGFNTEAFF. CDR3 sequence (DNA): TGCGCCAGCAGCTTGGGGGAGGGATTCAACACTGAAGCTTTCTTT. The entire variable domain, with the rest obtained from reference TRBV5-1 and TRBJ1-1, is as follows: KAGVTQTPRYLIKTRGQQVTLSCSPISGHRSVSWYQQTPGQGLQFLFEYFSETQRNKGNFPGRFSGRQFSNSRSEMNVSTLELGDSALYLCASSLGEGFNTEAFFGQGTRLTVV.

About this clone: The same CDR3 is also encoded by other DNA sequences in this sample. The chain employs TRBV5-5 and TRBJ1-1; D is unclear. This CDR3 comprises 13 residues. V lost 0 bases, J lost 0 bases, and 3 bases lay in between. Per germline, CDR1 SGHKS and CDR2 YYEKEE (reference sequence). In DNA form, the CDR3 reads TGTGCCAGCAGCTTGGGGTTGAACACTGAAGCTTTCTTT. Its protein product is CASSLGLNTEAFF.

This chain's CDR3 is CASSLAQGTPEAFF. CDR3 in DNA: TGTGCCAGCAGCTTAGCACAGGGCACCCCTGAAGCTTTCTTT. The rearrangement links TRBV11-2 to TRBJ1-1; D is perhaps TRBD1 (6 bases). V was trimmed by 1 base and J by 6 bases, leaving 12 bases between them. This CDR3 is 14 amino acids long. CDR1 is SGHAT, CDR2 FQNNGV, per germline.

As for this clone: This CDR3 is also generated by other DNA sequences in the sample. The chain has TRBV9 and TRBJ2-7, with TRBD1 matching 9 bases. This CDR3 has 13 amino acids. Germline V CDR1 and CDR2: SGDLS, YYNGEE. V trimming: 4 bases; J trimming: 3 bases; junction bases outside the gene matches: 2. CDR3 region: CASSPGQGYEQYF. The DNA of the CDR3 is TGTGCCAGCAGCCCGGGACAGGGCTACGAGCAGTACTTC.

The gene calls are TRBV7-9 and TRBJ2-1; 9 positions agree with TRBD1. The CDR3 loop spans 17 amino acids. J gave up 3 bases and V 5 bases, and 11 bases lay outside the gene matches. Germline-derived CDR1 and CDR2 are SEHNR and FQNEAQ (reference sequence). The chain's CDR3 is CASSPILGTGIYNEQFF. CDR3 in DNA: TGTGCCAGCAGCCCAATTCTGGGGACAGGGATCTACAATGAGCAGTTCTTC.